A single T cell receptor (beta chain) is shown here with its context. Antigen specificity is unknown. The entry originates in a study of blood T cells in healthy people across ages. Study-wide results and limits: It was not possible, with unsorted PBMCs, to conclusively compare naive and antigen-experienced cells.

The use of a sample-barcoded 5' primer and a J-beta primer mix characterized a second PCR of 7 to 11 cycles. MiXCR, applied by TCRdb to the 5' RACE reads, yields one record per CDR3 protein. This sample has around 1,000,000 distinct CDR3 sequences, with approximately 25% found just once. The CDR3 totals 14 residues. Germline V gene sequence: CDR1 SQVTM, CDR2 ANQGSEA. Trimming left V 4 bases short and J 4 bases short, with 17 bases between. The data also belong to a second study, concerning T cells of mothers and their children.

Sequencing used blood. The sequence was collected from a girl aged 2 to 10 in good health. The genes are TRBV29-1 and TRBJ2-7; D assignment may be TRBD1 or TRBD2 (5 bases each). CDR3 bases: TGCAGCGTTGTTGCAGGGAGCTTGCCTTACGAGCAGTACTTC. Translation: CSVVAGSLPYEQYF.